What follows is one TCR beta chain and its context. Its target is unknown. As the sequencing template, cDNA was produced by extracting RNA and reverse transcribing it. Generated by immunoSEQ multiplex PCR, the TCRdb table keeps only in-frame clones and is missing some. The data hold about 180,000 clones, with about 63% observed a single time. The sample belongs to a study of CD8+ T cells in alopecia areata. Overall study results and limits: Between patients, shared TCR sequences were less clear than in mice. This was possibly due in part to HLA diversity in the patient population.

Specimen: CD4+ T cells sorted from blood, collected at week 0. The TCR comes from a human donor with alopecia areata.

The CDR3 nucleotides are TGTGCCTGGAGTGTTAAAGGGGATGGCTACACCTTC. Its translation: CAWSVKGDGYTF. The V call is TRBV30, the J call TRBJ1-2, with a weak D call TRBD1 (5 bases). Germline loops: CDR1 GTSNPN, CDR2 SVGIG (reference sequence). This CDR3 comprises 12 residues. With 0 bases removed from V and 6 bases from J, the gap between germline ends came to 8 bases. The full variable domain, its missing parts supplied by reference TRBV30 and TRBJ1-2, is SQTIHQWPATLVQPVGSPLSLECTVEGTSNPNLYWYRQAAGRGLQLLFYSVGIGQISSEVPQNLSASRPQDRQFILSSKKLLLSDSGFYLCAWSVKGDGYTFGSGTRLTVV.